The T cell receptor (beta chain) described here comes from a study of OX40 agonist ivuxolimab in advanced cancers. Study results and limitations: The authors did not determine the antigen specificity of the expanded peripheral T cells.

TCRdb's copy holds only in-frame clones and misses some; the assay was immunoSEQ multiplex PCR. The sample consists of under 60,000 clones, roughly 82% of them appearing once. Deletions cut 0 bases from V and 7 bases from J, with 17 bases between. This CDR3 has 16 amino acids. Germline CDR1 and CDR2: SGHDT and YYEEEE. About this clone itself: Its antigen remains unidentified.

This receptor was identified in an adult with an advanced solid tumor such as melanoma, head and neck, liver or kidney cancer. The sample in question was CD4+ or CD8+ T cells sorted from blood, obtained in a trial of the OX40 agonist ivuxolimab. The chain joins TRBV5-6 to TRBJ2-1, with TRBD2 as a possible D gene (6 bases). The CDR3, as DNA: TGTGCCAGCAGCTTGGGTCCCGGGGGATCCACAAATGAGCAGTTCTTC. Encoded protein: CASSLGPGGSTNEQFF.